This TCR beta chain is from a study of blood T cell repertoires in COVID-19. Profiled with immunoSEQ multiplex PCR; TCRdb holds only in-frame clones, not every one. The sample has about 130,000 clones, roughly 85% seen once. V was pared by 5 bases and J by 4 bases, with 7 bases of the junction left unmatched. This CDR3 spans 15 amino acids. Per germline, CDR1 SEHNR and CDR2 FQNEAQ (reference sequence). The receptor was isolated from a human donor in a cohort sampled during active COVID-19. The sample was peripheral blood. The genes are TRBV7-9 and TRBJ1-4; 7 bases agree with TRBD1. Written as DNA, the CDR3 is TGTGCCAGCAGCGAAAGACAGGGAGTTAATGAAAAACTGTTTTTT. Its translation: CASSERQGVNEKLFF.